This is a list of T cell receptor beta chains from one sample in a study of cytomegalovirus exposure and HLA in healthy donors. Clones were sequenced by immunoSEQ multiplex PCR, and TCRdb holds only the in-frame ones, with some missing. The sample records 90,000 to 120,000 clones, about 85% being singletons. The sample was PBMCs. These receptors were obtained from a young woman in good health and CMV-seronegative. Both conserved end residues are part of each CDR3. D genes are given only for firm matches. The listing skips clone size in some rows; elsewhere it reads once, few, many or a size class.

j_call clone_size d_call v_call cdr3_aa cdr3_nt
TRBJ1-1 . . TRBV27 CASSASGTEAFF TGTGCCAGCAGTGCTTCCGGGACAGAAGCTTTCTTT
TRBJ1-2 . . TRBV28 CASSSFRDTPYGYTF TGTGCCAGCAGTTCCTTCCGGGACACCCCCTATGGCTACACCTTC
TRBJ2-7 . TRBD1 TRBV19 CASSITGGEALGDEQYF TGTGCCAGTAGTATTACAGGGGGCGAAGCTCTAGGCGACGAGCAGTACTTC
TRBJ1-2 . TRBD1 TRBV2 CASSKEGQGALYGYTF TGTGCCAGCAGCAAGGAGGGACAGGGGGCCCTTTATGGCTACACCTTC
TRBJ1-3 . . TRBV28 CASSFGITPNTIYF TGTGCCAGCAGTTTCGGGATTACCCCAAACACCATATATTTT
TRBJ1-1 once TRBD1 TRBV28 CASTGTVNTEAFF TGTGCCAGCACGGGGACAGTCAACACTGAAGCTTTCTTT
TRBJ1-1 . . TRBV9 CASSVYDVEGGSFF TGTGCCAGCAGCGTATATGATGTTGAGGGAGGGAGTTTCTTT
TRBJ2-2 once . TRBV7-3 CASSPGTANTGELFF TGTGCCAGCAGCCCTGGGACTGCGAACACCGGGGAGCTGTTTTTT
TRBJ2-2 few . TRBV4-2 CASSPNGMKSGELFF TGTGCCAGCAGCCCAAACGGGATGAAGTCCGGGGAGCTGTTTTTT
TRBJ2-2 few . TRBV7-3 CASRMSGGELFF TGTGCCAGCAGGATGAGTGGCGGGGAGCTGTTTTTT
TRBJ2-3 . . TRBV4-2 CASSQDQGTDTQYF TGTGCCAGCAGCCAAGACCAGGGCACAGATACGCAGTATTTT
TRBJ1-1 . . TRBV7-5 CARIDPYRGVNTEAFF TGTGCCAGAATAGACCCGTACAGGGGCGTGAACACTGAAGCTTTCTTT
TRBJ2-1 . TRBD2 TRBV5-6 CASSLTHSGFYNEQFF TGTGCCAGCAGCTTAACCCATAGCGGGTTTTACAATGAGCAGTTCTTC
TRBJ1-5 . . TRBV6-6 CASSPTGTSGQPQHF TGTGCCAGCAGTCCTACGGGAACTTCTGGACAGCCCCAGCATTTT
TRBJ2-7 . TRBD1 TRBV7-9 CASSLRRQGPEQYF TGTGCCAGCAGCTTAAGGAGACAGGGCCCCGAGCAGTACTTC
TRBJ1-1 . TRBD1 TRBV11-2 CASSLQGAYTEAFF TGTGCCAGCAGCTTGCAGGGGGCATACACTGAAGCTTTCTTT
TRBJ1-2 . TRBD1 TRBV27 CASRNRGTTYGYTF TGTGCCAGCCGAAACAGGGGGACCACTTATGGCTACACCTTC
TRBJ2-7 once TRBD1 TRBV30 CAWSTGTAVISYEQYF TGTGCCTGGAGTACCGGGACAGCGGTCATTTCCTACGAGCAGTACTTC
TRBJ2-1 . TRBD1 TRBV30 CACRDRNYNEQFF TGTGCCTGCCGGGACAGGAACTACAATGAGCAGTTCTTC
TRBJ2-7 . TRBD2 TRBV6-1 CASSEGEGSYEQYF TGTGCCAGCAGTGAAGGGGAGGGGTCCTACGAGCAGTACTTC
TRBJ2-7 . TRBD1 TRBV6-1 CASRRDRESLREQYF TGTGCCAGCAGGAGGGACAGGGAATCTCTGCGCGAGCAGTACTTC
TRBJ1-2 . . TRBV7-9 CASSLDWQGIYGYTF TGTGCCAGCAGCTTAGATTGGCAGGGGATCTATGGCTACACCTTC
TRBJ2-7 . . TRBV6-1 CASRSDMREQYF TGTGCCAGCAGATCGGACATGCGCGAGCAGTACTTC
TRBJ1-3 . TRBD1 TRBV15 CATSRAPGQGAVSGNTIYF TGTGCCACCAGCAGGGCGCCGGGACAGGGGGCTGTATCTGGAAACACCATATATTTT
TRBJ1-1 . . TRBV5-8 CASSFAPHGRNTEAFF TGTGCCAGCAGCTTCGCCCCGCACGGGAGGAACACTGAAGCTTTCTTT
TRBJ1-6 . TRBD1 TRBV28 CASRLDRGNSPLHF TGTGCCAGCAGACTAGACAGGGGTAATTCACCCCTCCACTTT
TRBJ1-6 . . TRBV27 CASSLGGSPLHF TGTGCCAGCAGTTTGGGGGGTTCACCCCTCCACTTT
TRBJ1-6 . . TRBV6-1 CASSEKVGPINSPLHF TGTGCCAGCAGTGAAAAGGTGGGGCCGATTAATTCACCCCTCCACTTT
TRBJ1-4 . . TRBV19 CASRGGTTNEKLFF TGTGCCAGTAGAGGGGGAACAACTAATGAAAAACTGTTTTTT
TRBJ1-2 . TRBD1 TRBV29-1 CSVARGAIVGYTF TGCAGCGTTGCCAGGGGGGCGATTGTTGGCTACACCTTC